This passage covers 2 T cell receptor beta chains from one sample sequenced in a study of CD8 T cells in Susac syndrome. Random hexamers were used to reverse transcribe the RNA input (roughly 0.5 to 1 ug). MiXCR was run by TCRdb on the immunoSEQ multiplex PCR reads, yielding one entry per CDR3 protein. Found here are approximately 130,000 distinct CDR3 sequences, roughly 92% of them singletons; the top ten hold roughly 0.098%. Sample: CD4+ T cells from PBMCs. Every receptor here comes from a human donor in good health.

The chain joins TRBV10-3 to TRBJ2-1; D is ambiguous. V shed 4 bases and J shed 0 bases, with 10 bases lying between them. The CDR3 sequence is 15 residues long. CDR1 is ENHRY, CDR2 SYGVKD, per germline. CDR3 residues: CAISVAGLSYNEQFF. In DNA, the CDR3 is TGTGCCATCAGTGTTGCCGGCCTCTCCTACAATGAGCAGTTCTTC.

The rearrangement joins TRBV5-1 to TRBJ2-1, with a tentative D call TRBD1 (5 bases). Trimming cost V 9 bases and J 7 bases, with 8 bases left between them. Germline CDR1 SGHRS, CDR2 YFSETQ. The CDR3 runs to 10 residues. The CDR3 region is CAIKGNEQFF. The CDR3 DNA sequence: TGCGCCATCAAGGGGAATGAGCAGTTCTTC.